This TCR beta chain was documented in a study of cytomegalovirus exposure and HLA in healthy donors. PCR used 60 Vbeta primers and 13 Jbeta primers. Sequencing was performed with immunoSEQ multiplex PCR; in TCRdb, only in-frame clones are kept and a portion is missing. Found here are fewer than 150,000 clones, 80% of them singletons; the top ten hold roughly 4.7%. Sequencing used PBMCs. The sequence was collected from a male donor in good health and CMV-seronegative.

CDR3 residues: CAWSQILGEGTF. The CDR3 DNA follows: TGTGCCTGGAGTCAAATCCTCGGGGAAGGCACCTTC. V is TRBV30 and J is TRBJ1-2, with D unresolved. Germline V lookup: CDR1 GTSNPN, CDR2 SVGIG (reference sequence). This CDR3 has 12 residues. V lost 2 bases and J 13 bases, leaving 17 bases between the germline ends.